This T cell receptor (beta chain) was captured in a study of T cells in Graves' hyperthyroidism and ophthalmopathy. Whole-study findings and limits: Ophthalmopathy cases were set apart from stable hyperthyroidism by a 13 V-J model. Among thyroid clonotypes expanded above 0.001, most also appeared in blood.

Researchers took RNA transcripts and amplified the TCR beta CDR3 regions from them. Initially, a first-round RT-PCR of the TCR CDR3 employed the HTBI primer set. TCRdb processed the multiplex PCR reads anew with MiXCR; each CDR3 protein has one entry. Of 250,000 to 300,000 distinct CDR3 sequences listed, around a fifth are singletons. Under 3 months was the duration of disease in ophthalmopathy patients, who also had a Clinical Activity Score of at least 3 and a NOSPECS grade of at least 4. The authors obtained PBMCs from around 11 ml of fresh peripheral blood. Concerning this clonotype: Its target is not known.

The origin of this receptor is a man aged 45-65 years with Graves' ophthalmopathy. Sample: blood.

The CDR3 spells CATSDFPGLGTDTQYF. As DNA, the CDR3 is TGTGCCACCAGTGATTTTCCGGGACTGGGGACAGATACGCAGTATTTT. V usage is TRBV24-1 and J usage is TRBJ2-3, with D perhaps TRBD2 (6 bases). This CDR3 comprises 16 residues. The germline V gene encodes CDR1 KGHDR and CDR2 SFDVKD. V was clipped by 1 base and J by 3 bases, with 13 bases between them.